Listed below are T cell receptor beta chains from one sample, sequenced in a study of T cell responses to AZD1222 COVID-19 vaccine. Sequencing used immunoSEQ multiplex PCR; TCRdb keeps in-frame clones, though not all of them. The sample consists of some 74,000 clones, nearly 90% of them appearing once. Material: peripheral blood, obtained 28 days after the second AZD1222 dose. These TCRs come from an adult who received the AZD1222 COVID-19 vaccine. The CDR3 runs from the conserved cysteine through the conserved F or W. The D gene is left open where the match is weak. Clone size is shown for a subset of rows, as once, few, many or a class of expanded clone.

len: 13; v_gene: TRBV6-5; abundance: .; d_gene: .; j_gene: TRBJ2-1; CDR3nt: TGTGCCAGCAGCAAGGGGAACTACAATGAGCAGTTCTTC; CDR3aa: CASSKGNYNEQFF
len: 15; v_gene: TRBV27; abundance: .; d_gene: .; j_gene: TRBJ1-5; CDR3nt: TGTGCCAGCAGCCCACGGGGGTATAGCAATCAGCCCCAGCATTTT; CDR3aa: CASSPRGYSNQPQHF
len: 14; v_gene: TRBV27; abundance: .; d_gene: .; j_gene: TRBJ1-1; CDR3nt: TGTGCCAGCAGTTTTAGGCCCATGAACACTGAAGCTTTCTTT; CDR3aa: CASSFRPMNTEAFF
len: 15; v_gene: TRBV7-2; abundance: .; d_gene: TRBD2; j_gene: TRBJ2-4; CDR3nt: TGTGCCAGCAGCTTAGCGGCGGGAGGGCCGAACATTCAGTACTTC; CDR3aa: CASSLAAGGPNIQYF
len: 13; v_gene: TRBV25-1; abundance: .; d_gene: TRBD1; j_gene: TRBJ1-1; CDR3nt: TGTGCCAGCAAGGGGACAGGGGTCACTGAAGCTTTCTTT; CDR3aa: CASKGTGVTEAFF
len: 14; v_gene: TRBV18; abundance: .; d_gene: .; j_gene: TRBJ1-3; CDR3nt: TGTGCCAGCTCACCACGGGGTGCTGGAAACACCATATATTTT; CDR3aa: CASSPRGAGNTIYF
len: 16; v_gene: TRBV7-9; abundance: .; d_gene: .; j_gene: TRBJ1-4; CDR3nt: TGTGCCAGCAGCTTAGAATACAGCGGGGTAAATGAAAAACTGTTTTTT; CDR3aa: CASSLEYSGVNEKLFF
len: 13; v_gene: TRBV28; abundance: once; d_gene: .; j_gene: TRBJ1-1; CDR3nt: TGTGCCAGCAGCCTTCCCGGCAGGGGTGAAGCTTTCTTT; CDR3aa: CASSLPGRGEAFF
len: 15; v_gene: TRBV9; abundance: .; d_gene: .; j_gene: TRBJ2-2; CDR3nt: TGTGCCAGCAGCGTAGGGGGAGGACCTACCGGGGAGCTGTTTTTT; CDR3aa: CASSVGGGPTGELFF
len: 13; v_gene: TRBV30; abundance: .; d_gene: TRBD1; j_gene: TRBJ1-1; CDR3nt: TGTGCCTGGACCGGACAGGGTGACACTGAAGCTTTCTTT; CDR3aa: CAWTGQGDTEAFF
len: 13; v_gene: TRBV6-5; abundance: .; d_gene: TRBD1; j_gene: TRBJ2-7; CDR3nt: TGTGCCAGCAGTTACAACAGGGGCCACGAGCAGTACTTC; CDR3aa: CASSYNRGHEQYF
len: 15; v_gene: TRBV6-6; abundance: .; d_gene: .; j_gene: TRBJ1-4; CDR3nt: TGTGCCAGCGGGGCCGAGTGGGGGGTAAATGAAAAACTGTTTTTT; CDR3aa: CASGAEWGVNEKLFF
len: 13; v_gene: TRBV2; abundance: .; d_gene: .; j_gene: TRBJ1-2; CDR3nt: TGTGCCAGCAGTGAGGCAGGGTTCTATGGCTACACCTTC; CDR3aa: CASSEAGFYGYTF